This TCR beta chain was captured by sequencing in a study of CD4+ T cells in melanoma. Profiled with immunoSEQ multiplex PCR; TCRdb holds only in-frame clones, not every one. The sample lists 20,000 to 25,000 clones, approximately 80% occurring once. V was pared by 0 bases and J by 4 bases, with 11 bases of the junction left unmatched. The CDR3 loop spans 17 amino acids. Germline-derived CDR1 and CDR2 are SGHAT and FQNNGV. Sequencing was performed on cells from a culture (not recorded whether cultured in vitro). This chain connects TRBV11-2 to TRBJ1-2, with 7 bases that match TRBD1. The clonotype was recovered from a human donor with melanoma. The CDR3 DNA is TGTGCCAGCAGCTTAGACCGGAACAGGGGCCGACTCTATGGCTACACCTTC. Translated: CASSLDRNRGRLYGYTF.